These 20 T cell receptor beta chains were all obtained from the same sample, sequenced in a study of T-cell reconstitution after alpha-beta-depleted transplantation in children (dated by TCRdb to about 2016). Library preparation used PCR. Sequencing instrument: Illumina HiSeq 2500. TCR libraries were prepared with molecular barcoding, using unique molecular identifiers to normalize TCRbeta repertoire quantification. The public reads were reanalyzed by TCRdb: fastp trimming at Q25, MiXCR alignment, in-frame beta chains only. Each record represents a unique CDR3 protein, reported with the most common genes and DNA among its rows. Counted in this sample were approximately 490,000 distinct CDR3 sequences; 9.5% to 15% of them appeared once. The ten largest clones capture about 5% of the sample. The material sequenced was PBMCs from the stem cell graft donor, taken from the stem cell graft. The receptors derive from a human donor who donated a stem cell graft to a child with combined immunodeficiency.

The CDR3, as DNA: TGTGCCAGTAGTATCCGAGCCGGGGCATATGAAGCTTTCTTT. Protein product: CASSIRAGAYEAFF. The V and J genes are TRBV19 and TRBJ1-1; TRBD1 is a possible D gene (5 bases). Germline CDR1 is LNHDA and CDR2 is SQIVND (reference sequence). CDR3 length equals 14 residues. Deletions cut 3 bases from V and 7 bases from J, with 15 bases between.

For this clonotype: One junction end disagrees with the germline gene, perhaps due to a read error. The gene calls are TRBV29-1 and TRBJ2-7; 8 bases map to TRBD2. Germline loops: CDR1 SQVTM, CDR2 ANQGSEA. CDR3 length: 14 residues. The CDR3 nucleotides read TGCGGCGTTGAAGAGGTAGCGGGGAACTACGAGCAGTACTTC. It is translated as CGVEEVAGNYEQYF.

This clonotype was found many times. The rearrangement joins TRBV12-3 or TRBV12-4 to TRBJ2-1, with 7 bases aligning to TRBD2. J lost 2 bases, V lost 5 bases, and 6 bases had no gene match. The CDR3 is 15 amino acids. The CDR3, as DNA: TGTGCCAGCAGTCTTGGACTAGGGGCCTACAATGAGCAGTTCTTC. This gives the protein CASSLGLGAYNEQFF.

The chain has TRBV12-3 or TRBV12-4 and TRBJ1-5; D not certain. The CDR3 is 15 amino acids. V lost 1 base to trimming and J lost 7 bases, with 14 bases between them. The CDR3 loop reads CASSLDAGLGQPQHF. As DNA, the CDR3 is TGTGCCAGCAGTTTAGACGCAGGTTTGGGCCAGCCCCAGCATTTT.

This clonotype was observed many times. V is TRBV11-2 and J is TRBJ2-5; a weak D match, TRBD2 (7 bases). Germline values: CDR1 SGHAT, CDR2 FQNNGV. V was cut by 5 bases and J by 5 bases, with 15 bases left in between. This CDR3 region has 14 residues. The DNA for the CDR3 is TGTGCCAGCAGCCCAGGCGGGGGCAGGGAGACCCAGTACTTC. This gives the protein CASSPGGGRETQYF.

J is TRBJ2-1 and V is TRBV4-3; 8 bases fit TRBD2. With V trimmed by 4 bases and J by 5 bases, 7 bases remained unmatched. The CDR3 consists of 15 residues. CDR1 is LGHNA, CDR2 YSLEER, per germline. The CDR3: CASSRRGGPNNEQFF. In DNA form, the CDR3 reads TGCGCCAGCAGCCGTCGGGGGGGCCCTAACAATGAGCAGTTCTTC.

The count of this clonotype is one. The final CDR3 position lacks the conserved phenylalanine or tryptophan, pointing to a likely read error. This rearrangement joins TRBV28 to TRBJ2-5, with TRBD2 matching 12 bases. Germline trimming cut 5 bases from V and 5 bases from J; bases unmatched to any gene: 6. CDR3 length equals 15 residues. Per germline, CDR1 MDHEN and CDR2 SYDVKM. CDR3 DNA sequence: TGTGCCAGCAGTCCGACTAGCGGGGGAGGCGAGACCCAGTACTGC. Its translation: CASSPTSGGGETQYC.

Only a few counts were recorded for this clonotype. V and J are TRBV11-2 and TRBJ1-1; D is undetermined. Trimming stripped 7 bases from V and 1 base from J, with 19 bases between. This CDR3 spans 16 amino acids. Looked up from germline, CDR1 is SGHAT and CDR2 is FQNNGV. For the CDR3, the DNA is TGTGCCAGCAACAGACCTTTTAGGCGGAAGAACACTGAAGCTTTCTTT. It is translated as CASNRPFRRKNTEAFF.

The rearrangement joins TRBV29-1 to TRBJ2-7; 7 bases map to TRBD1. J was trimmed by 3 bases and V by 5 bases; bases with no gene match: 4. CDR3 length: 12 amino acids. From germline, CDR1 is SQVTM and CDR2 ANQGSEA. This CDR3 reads CSVSNRGYEQYF. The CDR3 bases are TGCAGCGTTTCAAACAGGGGCTACGAGCAGTACTTC.

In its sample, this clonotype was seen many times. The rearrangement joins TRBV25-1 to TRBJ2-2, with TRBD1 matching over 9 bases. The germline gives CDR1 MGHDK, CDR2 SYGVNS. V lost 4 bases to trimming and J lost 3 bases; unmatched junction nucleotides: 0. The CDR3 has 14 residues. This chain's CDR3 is CASSGDRDTGELFF. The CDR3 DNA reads TGTGCCAGCAGTGGGGACAGGGACACCGGGGAGCTGTTTTTT.

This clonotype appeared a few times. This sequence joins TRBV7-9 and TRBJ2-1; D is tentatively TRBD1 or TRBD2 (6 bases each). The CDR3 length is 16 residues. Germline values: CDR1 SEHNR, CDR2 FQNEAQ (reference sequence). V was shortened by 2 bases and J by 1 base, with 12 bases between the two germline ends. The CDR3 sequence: CASSLIGGPSYNEQFF. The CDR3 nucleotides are TGTGCCAGCAGCTTAATTGGGGGGCCATCCTACAATGAGCAGTTCTTC. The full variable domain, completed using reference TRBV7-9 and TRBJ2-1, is DTGVSQNPRHKITKRGQNVTFRCDPISEHNRLYWYRQTLGQGPEFLTYFQNEAQLEKSRLLSDRFSAERPKGSFSTLEIQRTEQGDSAMYLCASSLIGGPSYNEQFFGPGTRLTVL.

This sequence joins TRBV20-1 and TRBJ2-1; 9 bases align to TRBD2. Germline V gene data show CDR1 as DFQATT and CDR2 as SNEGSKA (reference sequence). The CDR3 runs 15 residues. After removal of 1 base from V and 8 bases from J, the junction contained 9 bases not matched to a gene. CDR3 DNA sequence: TGCAGTGCTAGAGTGGGACTAGCCCCCTCCCATGAGCAGTTCTTC. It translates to CSARVGLAPSHEQFF.

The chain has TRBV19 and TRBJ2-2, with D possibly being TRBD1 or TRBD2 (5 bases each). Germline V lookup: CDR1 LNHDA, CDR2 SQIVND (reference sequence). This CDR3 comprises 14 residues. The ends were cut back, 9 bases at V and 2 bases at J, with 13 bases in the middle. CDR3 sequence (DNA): TGTGCCAGCCGGGACCGACCTAACACCGGGGAGCTGTTTTTT. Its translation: CASRDRPNTGELFF.

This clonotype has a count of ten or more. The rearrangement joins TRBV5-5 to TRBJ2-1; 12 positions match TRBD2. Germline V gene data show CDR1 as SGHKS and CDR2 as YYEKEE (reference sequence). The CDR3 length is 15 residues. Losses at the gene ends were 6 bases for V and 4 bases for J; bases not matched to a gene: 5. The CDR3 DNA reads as TGTGCCAGCATGGGACTAGCGGGCCCTTACAATGAGCAGTTCTTC. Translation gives CASMGLAGPYNEQFF.

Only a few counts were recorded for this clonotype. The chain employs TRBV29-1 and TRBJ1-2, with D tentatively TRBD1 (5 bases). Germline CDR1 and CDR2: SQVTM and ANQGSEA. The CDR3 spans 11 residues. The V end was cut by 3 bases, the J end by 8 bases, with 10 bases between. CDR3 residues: CSVDRGVGYTF. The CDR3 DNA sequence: TGCAGCGTTGACCGAGGGGTCGGCTACACCTTC.

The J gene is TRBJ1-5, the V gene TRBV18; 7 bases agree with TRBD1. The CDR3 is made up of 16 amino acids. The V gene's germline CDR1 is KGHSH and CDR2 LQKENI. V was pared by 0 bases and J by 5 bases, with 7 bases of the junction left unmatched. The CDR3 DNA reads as TGTGCCAGCTCACCACCTAGTCGAACAGGGGATCAGCCCCAGCATTTT. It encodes CASSPPSRTGDQPQHF.

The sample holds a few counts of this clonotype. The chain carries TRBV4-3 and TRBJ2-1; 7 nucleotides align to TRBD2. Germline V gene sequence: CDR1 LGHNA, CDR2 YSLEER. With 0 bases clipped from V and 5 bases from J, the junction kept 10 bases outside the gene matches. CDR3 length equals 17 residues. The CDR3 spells CASSQDLWELADNEQFF. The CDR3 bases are TGCGCCAGCAGCCAAGATTTATGGGAGCTAGCGGACAATGAGCAGTTCTTC.

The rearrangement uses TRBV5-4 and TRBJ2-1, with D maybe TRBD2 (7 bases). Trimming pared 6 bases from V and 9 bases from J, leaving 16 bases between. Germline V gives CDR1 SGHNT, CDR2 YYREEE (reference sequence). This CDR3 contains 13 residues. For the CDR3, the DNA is TGTGCCAGCACCCTGGGGGGGGCGCTTGAGCAGTTCTTC. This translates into CASTLGGALEQFF.

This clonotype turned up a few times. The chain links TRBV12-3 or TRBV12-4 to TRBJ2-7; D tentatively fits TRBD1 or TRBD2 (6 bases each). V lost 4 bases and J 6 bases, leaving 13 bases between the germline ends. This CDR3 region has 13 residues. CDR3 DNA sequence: TGTGCCAGCAGTTATTCGGGGGCCCTCGAGCAGTACTTC. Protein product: CASSYSGALEQYF.

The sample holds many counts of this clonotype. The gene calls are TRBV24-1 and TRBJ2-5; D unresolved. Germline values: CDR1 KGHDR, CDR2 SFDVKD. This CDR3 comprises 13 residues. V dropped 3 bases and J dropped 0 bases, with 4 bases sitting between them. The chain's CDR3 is CATSDGYQETQYF. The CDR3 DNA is TGTGCCACCAGTGATGGCTACCAAGAGACCCAGTACTTC.